Below are 31 T cell receptor beta chains sequenced from a single sample in a study of cytomegalovirus exposure and HLA in healthy donors. Primers included in the PCR were 60 Vbeta and 13 Jbeta primers. Profiling relied on immunoSEQ multiplex PCR, and the TCRdb table lists in-frame clones only, not all of them. Of 150,000 to 200,000 clones listed, approximately 81% are singletons. Material for sequencing was PBMCs. These receptors all stem from a woman younger than 30 in good health and CMV-seropositive.

Worth noting for this clone: At one boundary the junction diverges from the germline segment, which might be a read error. The V gene is TRBV10-2, the J gene TRBJ1-2; 7 positions match TRBD1. Germline values: CDR1 WSHSY, CDR2 SAAADI. This CDR3 contains 15 residues. The DNA for the CDR3 is TGCGCCAGCAGTGAGCAGCAATTTCCGACAGGGCTCTCCCCCTTC. Its translation: CASSEQQFPTGLSPF.

A remark on this clone: A read error may account for a junction end that differs from germline. The V and J genes are TRBV4-3 and TRBJ1-2; TRBD1 aligns across 7 bases. Germline assignment: CDR1 LGHNA and CDR2 YSLEER. This CDR3 region has 12 residues. CDR3 in DNA: TGCGCCAGCAGCCTCACCGACAGGGATGTAAGCTTC. Protein sequence: CASSLTDRDVSF.

The chain uses TRBV30 and TRBJ2-7; tentatively, D is TRBD1 (6 bases). V shed 0 bases and J shed 5 bases, with 8 bases lying between them. In germline, CDR1 is GTSNPN, CDR2 SVGIG (reference sequence). CDR3 size: 12 residues. CDR3 bases: TGTGCCTGGAGTGTAGGGGGAGACGAGCAGTACTTC. Its translation is CAWSVGGDEQYF.

The chain recombines TRBV5-4 with TRBJ2-7; 8 bases align to TRBD1. Trimming at V came to 0 bases and at J to 4 bases, leaving 6 bases not matched to a gene. Per the germline V gene, CDR1 is SGHNT and CDR2 is YYREEE (reference sequence). This CDR3 region has 15 residues. The CDR3 region has the DNA TGTGCCAGCAGCTTGGCGTCGACAGGGGAGTACGAGCAGTACTTC. Translating it yields CASSLASTGEYEQYF.

The chain is built from TRBV30 and TRBJ2-5, with D perhaps matching TRBD1 (5 bases). V was cut by 4 bases and J by 4 bases, with 7 bases left in between. Looked up from germline, CDR1 is GTSNPN and CDR2 is SVGIG (reference sequence). The CDR3 extends over 11 amino acids. CDR3 loop: CAWTGRETQYF. Here the CDR3 DNA reads TGTGCCTGGACAGGGCGAGAGACCCAGTACTTC.

J is TRBJ2-7 and V is TRBV11-3; D uncertain. The V end was cut by 0 bases, the J end by 1 base, with 10 bases between. The CDR3 length is 15 residues. The germline V gene has CDR1 SGHNT and CDR2 YENEEA. As DNA, the CDR3 is TGTGCCAGCAGCTTAGATTCAGATCCTTCCTACGAGCAGTACTTC. This codes for CASSLDSDPSYEQYF.

V is TRBV27 and J is TRBJ1-6; D perhaps matches TRBD1 (5 bases). This CDR3 is 17 amino acids long. With 2 bases removed from V and 3 bases from J, the gap between germline ends came to 14 bases. CDR1 MNHEY and CDR2 SMNVEV come from the germline V gene (reference sequence). The CDR3 coding sequence is TGTGCCAGCAGTTTAAATTACCGGGACTTCTATAATTCACCCCTCCACTTT. Translation: CASSLNYRDFYNSPLHF.

This chain links TRBV6-1 with TRBJ2-3, with 13 bases fitting TRBD2. V lost 0 bases, J lost 4 bases, and 1 base stayed unmatched. The V gene's germline CDR1 is MNHNS and CDR2 SASEGT. The CDR3 length is 16 residues. This CDR3 reads CASSEALAGGPDTQYF. DNA of the CDR3: TGTGCCAGCAGTGAAGCACTAGCGGGGGGGCCAGATACGCAGTATTTT.

This chain connects TRBV2 to TRBJ2-7, with 10 bases that match TRBD2. The CDR3 runs to 14 residues. CDR1 is SNHLY and CDR2 is FYNNEI in the germline V gene. V shed 1 base and J 7 bases; nucleotides not matched to a gene: 4. Written as DNA, the CDR3 is TGTGCCAGCAGTGAAGGCCTTAGCGGGGGGGAGCAGTACTTC. This translates into CASSEGLSGGEQYF.

This chain uses TRBV4-2 with TRBJ2-2, with TRBD1 matching 7 bases. Per germline, CDR1 LGHNA and CDR2 YNFKEQ. The CDR3 is 15 residues long. V shed 4 bases and J 6 bases; nucleotides not matched to a gene: 8. The CDR3 sequence: CASSPDRDPPGELFF. The CDR3 nucleotides are TGTGCCAGCAGCCCCGACAGGGATCCTCCCGGGGAGCTGTTTTTT.

This sequence joins TRBV28 and TRBJ1-4; no firm D call. V was trimmed by 6 bases and J by 7 bases, leaving 21 bases between them. The CDR3 loop spans 16 amino acids. Germline V CDR1 and CDR2: MDHEN, SYDVKM. CDR3 nucleotides: TGTGCCAGCAGCCAAGTGCAACAGACCGAGAGTGAAAAACTGTTTTTT. This gives the protein CASSQVQQTESEKLFF.

This chain joins TRBV28 and TRBJ2-3; 9 bases match TRBD1. V shed 4 bases, J shed 5 bases, and the junction held 7 bases outside the gene matches. The CDR3 is 15 residues long. The germline CDR1 and CDR2 sequences are MDHEN and SYDVKM. This CDR3 is CASSSSGTGLDTQYF. The CDR3 region has the DNA TGTGCCAGCAGTTCATCCGGGACAGGGTTAGATACGCAGTATTTT.

The V gene is TRBV19, the J gene TRBJ1-5; maybe TRBD1 (5 bases). CDR1 is LNHDA, CDR2 SQIVND, per germline (reference sequence). Trimming cost V 4 bases and J 4 bases, with 17 bases left between them. The CDR3 loop spans 16 amino acids. CDR3 loop: CASSTNIRVRNQPQHF. Here the CDR3 DNA reads TGTGCCAGTAGTACCAACATCAGGGTAAGGAATCAGCCCCAGCATTTT.

This chain uses TRBV11-2 with TRBJ2-2; 14 bases match TRBD2. This CDR3 spans 16 amino acids. The V gene's germline CDR1 is SGHAT and CDR2 FQNNGV. The J segment lost 5 bases and the V segment lost 5 bases, leaving 4 bases of the junction unmatched. DNA for the CDR3: TGTGCCAGCAGCCACGGACTAGCGGGGGGTACCGGGGAGCTGTTTTTT. The encoded protein is CASSHGLAGGTGELFF.

V and J are TRBV5-1 and TRBJ2-5; no reliable D call. Matching the DNA end better, TRBJ2-7 makes the J call doubtful. This CDR3 has 13 amino acids. Germline lookup yields CDR1 SGHRS and CDR2 YFSETQ. For the CDR3, the DNA is TGCGCCAGCAGCTATACAGTTGCCTACGAGCAGTACTTC. It encodes CASSYTVAYEQYF.

This clone was detected a few times. The chain recombines TRBV5-6 with TRBJ1-5, with D uncertain. Trimming took off 4 bases at V and 4 bases at J, with 6 bases between the two ends. There are 12 residues in the CDR3. CDR1 is SGHDT, CDR2 YYEEEE, per germline. The CDR3: CASSASNQPQHF. The CDR3 DNA follows: TGTGCCAGCAGCGCGAGTAATCAGCCCCAGCATTTT.

The J gene is TRBJ2-3, the V gene TRBV5-1; 12 bases fit TRBD1. The CDR3 extends over 15 amino acids. Germline V gives CDR1 SGHRS, CDR2 YFSETQ. The V gene end was trimmed by 4 bases and the J gene end by 6 bases; junction bases not matched to a gene: 6. CDR3 amino acids: CASSPGGQGADTQYF. The CDR3 coding sequence is TGCGCCAGCAGCCCGGGGGGACAGGGGGCGGATACGCAGTATTTT.

V usage is TRBV11-2 and J usage is TRBJ1-3; D is unclear. This CDR3 has 19 residues. V dropped 1 base and J dropped 0 bases, with 19 bases sitting between them. Germline loops: CDR1 SGHAT, CDR2 FQNNGV. The CDR3 protein is CASSLASLRGPRSGNTIYF. The CDR3 DNA reads as TGTGCCAGCAGCTTAGCCTCCCTCCGTGGGCCACGCTCTGGAAACACCATATATTTT.

The genes are TRBV7-6 and TRBJ2-2; no reliable D call. This CDR3 contains 13 residues. The V gene's germline CDR1 is SGHVS and CDR2 FNYEAQ. Trimming left V 5 bases short and J 5 bases short, with 9 bases between. CDR3 DNA sequence: TGTGCCAGCAGCCTTAGAAGTACCGGGGAGCTGTTTTTT. Its protein product is CASSLRSTGELFF.

The V call is TRBV5-1, the J call TRBJ2-2; TRBD1 is a possible D gene (5 bases). The germline V gene encodes CDR1 SGHRS and CDR2 YFSETQ. V was shortened by 4 bases and J by 4 bases, with 11 bases between the two germline ends. The CDR3 runs 14 residues. The CDR3 DNA reads TGCGCCAGCAGCACCGGACAACCCACCGGGGAGCTGTTTTTT. This translates into CASSTGQPTGELFF.

This rearrangement joins TRBV9 to TRBJ2-3, with TRBD2 matching 7 bases. This CDR3 contains 16 residues. Germline V gene data show CDR1 as SGDLS and CDR2 as YYNGEE. V lost 0 bases and J lost 0; bases outside the gene matches: 4. CDR3 sequence (DNA): TGTGCCAGCAGCGTAGGCGGGCGGGGGAGCACAGATACGCAGTATTTT. This sequence encodes CASSVGGRGSTDTQYF.

CDR3 loop: CSFSGGNTGELFF. As DNA, the CDR3 is TGCAGCTTTAGCGGGGGGAACACCGGGGAGCTGTTTTTT. The chain has TRBV29-1 and TRBJ2-2, with TRBD2 matching over 9 bases. The CDR3 loop spans 13 amino acids. Germline assignment: CDR1 SQVTM and CDR2 ANQGSEA. Trimming at V came to 8 bases and at J to 1 base, leaving 2 bases not matched to a gene.

This clone was seen more than once but under ten times. The chain joins TRBV12-5 to TRBJ1-6; 7 positions match TRBD1. CDR3 length: 17 residues. Germline V lookup: CDR1 LGHNT, CDR2 FRNRAP. The V gene end was trimmed by 2 bases and the J gene end by 0 bases; junction bases not matched to a gene: 4. CDR3 region: CASGLKPGGSYNSPLHF. In nucleotides, the CDR3 is TGTGCTAGTGGTTTGAAGCCAGGGGGCTCCTATAATTCACCCCTCCACTTT.

This clone was picked up a small number of times. V is TRBV6-1 and J is TRBJ2-6; a possible D gene is TRBD1 (5 bases). CDR3 length equals 14 residues. The germline V gene encodes CDR1 MNHNS and CDR2 SASEGT. Trimming pared 6 bases from V and 4 bases from J, leaving 10 bases between. CDR3 in amino acids: CASSSGSGANVLTF. CDR3 bases: TGTGCCAGCAGCTCAGGGTCCGGGGCCAACGTCCTGACTTTC.

This clone has a handful of counts. This rearrangement joins TRBV7-8 to TRBJ1-3; D is possibly TRBD1 (6 bases). Germline V gives CDR1 SGHVS, CDR2 FQNEAQ. The CDR3 contains 15 residues. Trimming cost V 5 bases and J 0 bases, with 11 bases left between them. CDR3 coding DNA: TGTGCCAGCAGCCAGGACAGCGGCTCTGGAAACACCATATATTTT. Its translation: CASSQDSGSGNTIYF.

This clone appeared once. V is TRBV19 and J is TRBJ1-6, with TRBD1 identical over 8 bases. CDR1 LNHDA and CDR2 SQIVND come from the germline V gene (reference sequence). The CDR3 totals 15 residues. The V segment lost 3 bases and the J segment 7 bases; nucleotides outside the gene matches: 5. CDR3 coding DNA: TGTGCCAGTAGTATTCGGGGACAGGCCAATTCACCCCTCCACTTT. Amino acid sequence: CASSIRGQANSPLHF. The complete variable domain, with remaining parts taken from reference TRBV19 and TRBJ1-6, reads DGGITQSPKYLFRKEGQNVTLSCEQNLNHDAMYWYRQDPGQGLRLIYYSQIVNDFQKGDIAEGYSVSREKKESFPLTVTSAQKNPTAFYLCASSIRGQANSPLHFGNGTRLTVT.

This chain joins TRBV11-2 and TRBJ2-5; 16 positions match TRBD2. Germline V gene data show CDR1 as SGHAT and CDR2 as FQNNGV. The length of the CDR3 is 18 residues. V was clipped by 5 bases and J by 5 bases; unmatched bases: 11. The CDR3 coding sequence is TGTGCCAGCAGCGTAAAGCCGGGACTAGCGGGGGGGCGGGAGACCCAGTACTTC. Translation gives CASSVKPGLAGGRETQYF.

The chain joins TRBV5-6 to TRBJ2-2, with 9 bases lining up with TRBD2. V lost 4 bases and J lost 6; bases outside the gene matches: 10. This CDR3 is 16 amino acids long. The germline V gene has CDR1 SGHDT and CDR2 YYEEEE. This chain's CDR3 is CASSPGKLAGPGELFF. In DNA form, the CDR3 reads TGTGCCAGCAGCCCCGGTAAACTAGCGGGTCCCGGGGAGCTGTTTTTT.

The chain recombines TRBV11-3 with TRBJ1-1; D unclear. From germline, CDR1 is SGHNT and CDR2 YENEEA. Trimming took off 1 base at V and 7 bases at J, with 7 bases between the two ends. The CDR3 spans 12 residues. In nucleotides, the CDR3 is TGTGCCAGCAGCTTAGGGTCGGGTGAAGCTTTCTTT. Amino acids: CASSLGSGEAFF.

This chain connects TRBV5-4 to TRBJ1-5; D not certain. Trimming stripped 4 bases from V and 4 bases from J, with 15 bases between. This CDR3 is built from 15 residues. Germline values: CDR1 SGHNT, CDR2 YYREEE (reference sequence). Here the CDR3 reads CASSNGGRGNQPQHF. For the CDR3, the DNA is TGTGCCAGCAGCAACGGCGGGCGGGGTAATCAGCCCCAGCATTTT.

This chain links TRBV5-1 with TRBJ2-5; TRBD1 is a possible D gene (6 bases). Germline-derived CDR1 and CDR2 are SGHRS and YFSETQ. The length of the CDR3 is 15 residues. Trimming removed 2 bases from V and 5 bases from J, with 16 bases in between. Written as DNA, the CDR3 is TGCGCCAGCAGCTTTTCTGAACAGGGTCAGGAGACCCAGTACTTC. This gives the protein CASSFSEQGQETQYF. Variable domain in full (rest from reference TRBV5-1 and TRBJ2-5): KAGVTQTPRYLIKTRGQQVTLSCSPISGHRSVSWYQQTPGQGLQFLFEYFSETQRNKGNFPGRFSGRQFSNSRSEMNVSTLELGDSALYLCASSFSEQGQETQYFGPGTRLLVL.